This T cell receptor (beta chain) was profiled in a study of metastatic and nonmetastatic thyroid tumors. MiXCR was used by TCRdb to re-call the PCR reads. The sample comprises 25,000 to 35,000 clones, more than 3.5% of which are singletons, and 21% rests with the top ten. Germline V gives CDR1 MGHDK, CDR2 SYGVNS. The V gene lost 5 bases and the J gene lost 5 bases, with 27 bases spanning the gap. The CDR3 loop spans 18 amino acids. This clone has a count of ten or more. No patient received treatment before thyroid surgery. This chain joins TRBV25-1 and TRBJ1-1, with D hard to call. Sequencing used blood. The source is a female donor with papillary thyroid cancer or a benign thyroid nodule (not recorded which). Some clones in this sample may be carry-over from other donors' samples. The CDR3 is CASSKWNFVGEEATEAFF. The CDR3 DNA sequence: TGTGCCAGCAGTAAATGGAACTTCGTCGGGGAAGAAGCGACTGAAGCTTTCTTT. The full variable domain, completed using reference TRBV25-1 and TRBJ1-1, is EADIYQTPRYLVIGTGKKITLECSQTMGHDKMYWYQQDPGMELHLIHYSYGVNSTEKGDLSSESTVSRIRTEHFPLTLESARPSHTSQYLCASSKWNFVGEEATEAFFGQGTRLTVV.